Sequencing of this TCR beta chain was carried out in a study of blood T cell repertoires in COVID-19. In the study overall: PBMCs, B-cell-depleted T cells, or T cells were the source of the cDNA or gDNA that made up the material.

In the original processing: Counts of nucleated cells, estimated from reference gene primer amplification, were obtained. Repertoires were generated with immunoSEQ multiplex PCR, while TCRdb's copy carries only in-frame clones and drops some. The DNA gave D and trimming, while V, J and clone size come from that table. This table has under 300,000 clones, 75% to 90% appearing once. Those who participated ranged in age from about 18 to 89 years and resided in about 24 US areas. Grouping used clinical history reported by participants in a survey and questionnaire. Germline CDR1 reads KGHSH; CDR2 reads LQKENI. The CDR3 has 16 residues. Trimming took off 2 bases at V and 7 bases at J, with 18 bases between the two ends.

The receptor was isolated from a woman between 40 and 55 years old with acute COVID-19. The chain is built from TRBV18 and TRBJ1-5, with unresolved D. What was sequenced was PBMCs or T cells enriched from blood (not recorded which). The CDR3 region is CASSPSPVMGEQPQHF. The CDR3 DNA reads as TGTGCCAGCTCACCAAGTCCCGTAATGGGAGAGCAGCCCCAGCATTTT.